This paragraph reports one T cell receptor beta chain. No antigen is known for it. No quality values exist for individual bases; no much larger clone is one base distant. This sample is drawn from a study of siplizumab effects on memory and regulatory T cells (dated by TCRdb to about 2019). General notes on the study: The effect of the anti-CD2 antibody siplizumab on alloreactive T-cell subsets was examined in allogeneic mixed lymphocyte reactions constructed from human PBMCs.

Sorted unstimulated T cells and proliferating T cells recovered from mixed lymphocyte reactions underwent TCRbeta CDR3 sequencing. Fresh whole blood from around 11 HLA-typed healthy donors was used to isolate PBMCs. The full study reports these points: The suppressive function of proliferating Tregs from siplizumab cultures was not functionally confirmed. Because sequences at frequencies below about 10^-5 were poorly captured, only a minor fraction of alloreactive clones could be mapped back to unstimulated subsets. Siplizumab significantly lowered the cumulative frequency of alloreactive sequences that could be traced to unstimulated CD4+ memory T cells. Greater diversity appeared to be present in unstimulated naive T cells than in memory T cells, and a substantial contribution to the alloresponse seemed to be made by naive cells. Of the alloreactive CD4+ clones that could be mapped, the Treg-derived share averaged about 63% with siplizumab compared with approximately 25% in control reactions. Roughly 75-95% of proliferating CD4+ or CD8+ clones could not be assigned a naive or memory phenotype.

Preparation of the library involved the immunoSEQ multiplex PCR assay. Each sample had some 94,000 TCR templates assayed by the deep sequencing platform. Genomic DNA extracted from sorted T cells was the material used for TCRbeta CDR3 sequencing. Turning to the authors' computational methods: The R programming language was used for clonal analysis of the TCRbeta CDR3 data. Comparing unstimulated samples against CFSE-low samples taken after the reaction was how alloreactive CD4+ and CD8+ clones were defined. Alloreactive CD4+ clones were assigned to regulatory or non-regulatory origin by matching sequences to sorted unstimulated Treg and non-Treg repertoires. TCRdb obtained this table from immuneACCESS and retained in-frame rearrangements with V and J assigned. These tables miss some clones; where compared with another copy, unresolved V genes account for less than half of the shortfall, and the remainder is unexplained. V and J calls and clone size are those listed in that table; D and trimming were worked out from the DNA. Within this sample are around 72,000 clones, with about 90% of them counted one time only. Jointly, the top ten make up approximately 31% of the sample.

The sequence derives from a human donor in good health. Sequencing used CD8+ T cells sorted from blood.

The CDR3 protein: CASSHLSGGDGGELFF. The sequence in DNA is TGTGCCAGCAGTCATCTTAGCGGGGGGGACGGCGGGGAGCTGTTTTTT. The chain was built from TRBV6-6 and TRBJ2-2, with TRBD2 identical over 11 junction bases. CDR1 and CDR2 are drawn from the germline V gene (reference sequence): MNHNY, SVGAGI. Including the terminal cysteine and phenylalanine, the CDR3 comprises 16 residues. Only CDR3 DNA remains: 48 bases, in frame from the first base. Trimming takes 5 bases off V and 7 bases off J; junction bases not matched to a gene: 9.